This T cell receptor (beta chain) was recovered during a study of cytomegalovirus exposure and HLA in healthy donors. Study as a whole: Earlier sequencing of 150 million to 200 million T cells yielded roughly 120 million unique TCR beta sequences. Findings and caveats of the study: Later analysis identified about 18,000 TCR beta sequences associated with HLA alleles, using a false discovery rate threshold of 0.05. Roughly uniform sequencing depth across donors was assumed, possibly incorrectly.

The PCR had 60 Vbeta and 13 Jbeta primers. The method was immunoSEQ multiplex PCR; TCRdb's version includes in-frame clones alone and lacks a portion of them. Its listing shows tens of thousands of clones. A note on this clone: The antigen is undetermined.

Per the germline V gene, CDR1 is SGHTA and CDR2 is FQGNSA. V was pared by 4 bases and J by 6 bases, with 4 bases of the junction left unmatched. The CDR3 extends over 13 amino acids. The rearrangement joins TRBV7-2 to TRBJ2-5; 8 bases align to TRBD1. This clonotype was sampled from a woman between 35 and 50 years old in good health and CMV-seronegative. Sequenced sample: PBMCs. The CDR3: CASSSGQGQTQYF. The CDR3 DNA reads as TGTGCCAGCAGCTCCGGACAGGGCCAGACCCAGTACTTC.